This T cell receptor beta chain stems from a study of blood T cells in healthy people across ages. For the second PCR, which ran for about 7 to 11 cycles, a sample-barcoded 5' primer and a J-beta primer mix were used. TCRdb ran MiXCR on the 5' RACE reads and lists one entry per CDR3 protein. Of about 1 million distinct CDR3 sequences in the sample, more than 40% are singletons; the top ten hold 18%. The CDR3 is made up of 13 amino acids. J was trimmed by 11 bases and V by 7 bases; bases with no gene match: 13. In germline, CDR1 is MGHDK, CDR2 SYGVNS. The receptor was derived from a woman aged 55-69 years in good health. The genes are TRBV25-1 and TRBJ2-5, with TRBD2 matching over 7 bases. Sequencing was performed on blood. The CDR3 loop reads CASNALAGDEQYF. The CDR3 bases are TGTGCCAGCAACGCACTGGCGGGAGATGAGCAGTACTTC.